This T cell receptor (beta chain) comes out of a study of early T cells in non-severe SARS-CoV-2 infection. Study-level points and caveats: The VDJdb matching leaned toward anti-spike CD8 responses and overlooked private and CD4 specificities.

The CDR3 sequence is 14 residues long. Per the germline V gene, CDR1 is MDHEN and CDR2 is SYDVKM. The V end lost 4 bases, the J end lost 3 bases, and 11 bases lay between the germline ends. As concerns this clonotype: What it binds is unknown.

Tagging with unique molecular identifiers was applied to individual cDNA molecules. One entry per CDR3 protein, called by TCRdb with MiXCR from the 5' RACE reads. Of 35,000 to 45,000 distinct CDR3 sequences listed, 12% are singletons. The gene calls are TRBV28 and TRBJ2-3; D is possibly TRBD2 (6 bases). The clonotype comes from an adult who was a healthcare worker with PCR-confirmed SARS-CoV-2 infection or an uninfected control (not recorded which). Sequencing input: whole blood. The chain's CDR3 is CASSSQEGTDTQYF. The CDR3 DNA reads TGTGCCAGCAGTTCACAGGAGGGGACAGATACGCAGTATTTT.